This TCR beta chain was retrieved from a study of cytomegalovirus exposure and HLA in healthy donors. Both 60 Vbeta primers and 13 Jbeta primers went into the PCR. Per the original methods: Roughly 83 million unique TCR beta chains, roughly 11 million of them shared, were counted by a later analysis. Sequenced by immunoSEQ multiplex PCR; TCRdb stores in-frame clones only, minus some. That table gives V, J and clone size, and the DNA gave D and trimming. The data hold about 160,000 clones, with approximately 81% observed a single time. Findings of the study overall: Certain sequence variants were highly shared and formed a cluster, and this cluster was likely a sequencing artifact. According to the study, 180 or so TCR beta chains were cytomegalovirus-associated.

This clone has more than one count but fewer than ten. Its antigen remains unknown. The length of the CDR3 is 14 residues. Per germline, CDR1 MDHEN and CDR2 SYDVKM. The V gene end was trimmed by 1 base and the J gene end by 7 bases; junction bases not matched to a gene: 2. Source material: PBMCs. The V and J genes are TRBV28 and TRBJ1-3; 9 bases map to TRBD1. The TCR sequence derives from a boy aged 2-9 years in good health and CMV-seronegative. CDR3 amino acids: CASSLLQGANTIYF. The CDR3, as DNA: TGTGCCAGCAGTTTATTACAGGGGGCGAACACCATATATTTT. The whole variable domain, remainder taken from reference TRBV28 and TRBJ1-3, is DVKVTQSSRYLVKRTGEKVFLECVQDMDHENMFWYRQDPGLGLRLIYFSYDVKMKEKGDIPEGYSVSREKKERFSLILESASTNQTSMYLCASSLLQGANTIYFGEGSWLTVV.